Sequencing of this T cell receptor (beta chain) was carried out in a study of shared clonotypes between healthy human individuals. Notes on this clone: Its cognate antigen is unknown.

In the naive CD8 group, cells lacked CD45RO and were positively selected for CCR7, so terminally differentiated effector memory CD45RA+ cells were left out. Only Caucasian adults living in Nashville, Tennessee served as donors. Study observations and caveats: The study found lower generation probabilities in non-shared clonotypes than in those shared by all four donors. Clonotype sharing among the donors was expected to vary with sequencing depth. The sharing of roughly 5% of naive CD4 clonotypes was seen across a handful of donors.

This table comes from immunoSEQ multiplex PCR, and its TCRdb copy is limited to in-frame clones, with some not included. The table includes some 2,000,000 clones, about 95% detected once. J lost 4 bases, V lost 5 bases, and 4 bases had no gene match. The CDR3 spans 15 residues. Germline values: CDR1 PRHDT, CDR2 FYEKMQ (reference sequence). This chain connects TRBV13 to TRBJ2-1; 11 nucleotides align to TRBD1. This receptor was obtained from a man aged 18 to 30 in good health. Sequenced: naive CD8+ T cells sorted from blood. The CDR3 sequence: CASSQGQGAYNEQFF. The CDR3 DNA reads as TGTGCCAGCAGCCAAGGACAGGGGGCGTACAATGAGCAGTTCTTC.